This T cell receptor beta chain was captured by sequencing in a study of molecular identifiers for immune sequencing clone quantification. TCRdb fed the PCR reads into MiXCR, producing one record per CDR3 protein. The sample yields 490,000 or so distinct CDR3 sequences, around a fifth seen once. The CDR3 is 15 residues long. Germline-derived CDR1 and CDR2 are LNHNV and YYDKDF (reference sequence). The trim removed 0 bases at V and 5 bases at J, leaving 6 bases unmatched. The chain is built from TRBV15 and TRBJ2-7, with 8 bases that match TRBD2. The source of this sequence is a human donor in good health. Some libraries in this study had Jurkat cell RNA spiked in. The sequenced material came from naive CD8+ T cells from blood, with Jurkat cell RNA spiked in. The subset here: FACS-sorted CD8+CD4-CCR7+CD45RA+ naive T cells. The CDR3 sequence is CATSREAGVGHEQYF. For the CDR3, the DNA is TGTGCCACCAGCAGAGAAGCGGGGGTCGGACACGAGCAGTACTTC.